Here is one TCR beta chain with its context. The antigen it binds to is not known. The record has no base qualities; no much larger clone is one base away. This entry is derived from a study of long-term antiretroviral therapy in people with HIV (dated by TCRdb to the early 2020s). The study in broad terms: The earliest samples were collected about a decade before the 2015 WHO recommendation for immediate ART, when ART was typically delayed until CD4 counts fell. Whether ART initiation and durable HIV suppression were associated with changes in peripheral blood TRB repertoire composition and diversity was tested in a retrospective serial study. The cohort contributed over 150 cryopreserved PBMC samples from 30 adults with confirmed HIV infection, collected serially over a mean of approximately 6 years (range 1-12). Among the 25 to 35 participants with HIV, more than ten were female. Test extractions of a monoclonal T-cell line alongside 30 to 35 polyclonal samples showed no cross-contamination during QIAcube processing. Paper-wide results and their limitations: Unsorted PBMC were profiled instead of sorted CD4+ and CD8+ T cells because pre-ART samples had limited cell numbers. Starting ART was linked to a significant rise in TRB diversity, yet even with long-term ART the diversity remained significantly lower than in transplant donor controls. Inferences about post-ART repertoire changes are limited because no data were available on ART adherence, viral resistance or therapy changes. Because PBMC availability was limited, only the TCR beta chain was sequenced, with no alpha chain pairing. CDR3 length ranges in HIV repertoires were narrower than in controls, and network structure suggested an antigen-experienced repertoire with only a slight naive shift after ART. Expanded TRB clones identified before ART initiation dominated the repertoire across all time points, though the dominance fluctuated and decreased in many PLHIV after ART. Samples dated from about 2003 to 2018, and the ART regimens used may be less effective than current ones.

Sequencing of the TRB variable region was done with the immunoSEQ hsTCRB v3.0 assay at survey level resolution. The target sequencing depth for TRB was about 40,000-50,000 T-cell genomes per sample. An Illumina MiSeq with a v3 150-cycle kit was used to sequence the pooled TRB libraries. In the paper's pipeline: Analysis of repertoires was carried out in R inside a reproducible Nextflow workflow spanning QC, data transformation and analysis. LymphoSeq2, an R package for AIRR-Seq data exploration, was used to implement custom analyses. A few samples that yielded fewer than 5000 total TRB sequences were excluded, so that fewer than 200 HIV repertoires were analyzed. Among the 170 to 200 retained HIV repertoires, some 59 were collected before ART initiation and 129 after ART initiation. Repertoires were downsampled to 5000 TRB nucleotide sequences, and summary statistics were averaged over 100 downsampling iterations. Only TRB sequences with CDR3 regions of at least seven amino acids were retained for analysis. A Shannon entropy-derived clonality score and the Gini coefficient were used to measure diversity. Repertoire networks linked the top 5000 CDR3 amino acid sequences whenever two sequences differed by an edit distance of one. GLIPH2 predicted antigen specificity groups and MHC restriction for TRB CDR3 amino acid sequences. To flag known associations with CMV, EBV, HIV or tissue antigens, CDR3 amino acid sequences were compared against VDJdb and McPAS-TCR. Pre-ART, post-ART and control groups were compared with Wilcoxon signed-rank tests and Holm-Bonferroni correction. TCRdb limited this immuneACCESS table to in-frame rearrangements with V and J called. A share of clones is missing; checked studies link under half to unresolved V genes, and the rest is unexplained. The D gene and trimming were derived from the DNA, and the V and J assignments and clone size from that table. In all, the sample holds 10,000 or so clones, and over 65% of those were seen once. The top ten clones comprise roughly 14% of the sample.

The CDR3 starts with the cysteine, ends with the phenylalanine, and has 16 residues. CDR3 DNA is the only sequence kept; it has 48 bases, read in frame from the first base. As encoded in the germline V gene, CDR1 is ENHRY while CDR2 is SYGVKD. V sheds 6 bases and J sheds 3 bases, leaving 19 bases between their ends. To be included, a participant needed at least one PBMC sample from before ART initiation plus at least two post-ART samples. Every participant with HIV received treatment in the United States of America. Cryopreserved samples of 1-10 million PBMC were thawed and washed before DNA extraction. At the time of the earliest PBMC sample, participants with HIV were aged between about 20 and 54 years. Per participant, PBMC samples came from 1-4 timepoints prior to ART initiation and 2-8 timepoints following ART initiation, for a median of 7 samples. Serial HIV viral load, CD4+ T-cell count, ART history and demographic data were obtained for every participant. Genomic DNA was extracted from unsorted PBMC with a Qiagen kit on a QIAcube, with processing performed in batches of 12 samples.

The rearranged segments are TRBV10-3 and TRBJ2-3, with TRBD1 perhaps the D gene, on 6 matching bases. The sample in question was unsorted PBMCs, obtained approximately 3.1 years before starting antiretroviral therapy. This sequence was found in a man aged 35 to 55 with HIV. The CDR3 protein: CAIRARVGGETDTQYF. The nucleotides are TGTGCCATCAGGGCCCGTGTAGGGGGTGAAACAGATACGCAGTATTTT.